This T cell receptor (beta chain) was captured by sequencing in a study of blood T cell repertoires in COVID-19. Repertoires were generated with immunoSEQ multiplex PCR, while TCRdb's copy carries only in-frame clones and drops some. The repertoire holds about 88,000 clones, with roughly 89% as singletons. Between the trimmed V and J ends, which lost 0 bases and 4 bases, there was a span of 17 bases. The CDR3 extends over 17 amino acids. From germline, CDR1 is SGDLS and CDR2 YYNGEE. The sequence came from a woman aged 55-69 years with COVID-19, enrolled during active disease. The V gene is TRBV9, the J gene TRBJ2-1; TRBD2 is a possible D gene (6 bases). Material: peripheral blood. The CDR3 region has the DNA TGTGCCAGCAGCGTAGGTATGCTCGGGGGTCAGTACAATGAGCAGTTCTTC. Protein sequence: CASSVGMLGGQYNEQFF. The full variable domain, completed using reference TRBV9 and TRBJ2-1, is DSGVTQTPKHLITATGQRVTLRCSPRSGDLSVYWYQQSLDQGLQFLIQYYNGEERAKGNILERFSAQQFPDLHSELNLSSLELGDSALYFCASSVGMLGGQYNEQFFGPGTRLTVL.